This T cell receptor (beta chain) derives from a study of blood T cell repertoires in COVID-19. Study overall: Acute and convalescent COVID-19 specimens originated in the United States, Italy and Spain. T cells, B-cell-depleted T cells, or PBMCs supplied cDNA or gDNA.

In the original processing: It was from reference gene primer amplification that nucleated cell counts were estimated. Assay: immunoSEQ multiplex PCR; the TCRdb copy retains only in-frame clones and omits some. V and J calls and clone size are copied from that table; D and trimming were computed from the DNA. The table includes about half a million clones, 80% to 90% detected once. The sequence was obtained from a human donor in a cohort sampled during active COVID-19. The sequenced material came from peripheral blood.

In DNA form, the CDR3 reads TGTGCCAGCAGCAGAATCCCGGGACAGCAAGAGACCCAGTACTTC. This translates into CASSRIPGQQETQYF. This chain joins TRBV4-2 and TRBJ2-5; TRBD1 matches 7 bases. Germline V CDR1 and CDR2: LGHNA, YNFKEQ. This CDR3 has 15 residues. After removal of 5 bases from V and 2 bases from J, the junction contained 8 bases not matched to a gene.